Below, one TCR beta chain is given with its context. These data are taken from a study of Ad26.COV2.S vaccination and SARS-CoV-2 variants. Some clones are missing from TCRdb's copy, which holds only in-frame ones; the method was immunoSEQ multiplex PCR. In the table there are some 290,000 clones, over 80% of which are singletons. Indicated treatment: roughly 18 received Ad26.COV2.S at low or high dose, single or two shots; 5 received placebo; per-sample allocation not given. Specimens were obtained on day 63 following the first vaccine or placebo injection. Per germline, CDR1 LNHDA and CDR2 SQIVND (reference sequence). This CDR3 contains 14 residues. Trimming pared 5 bases from V and 2 bases from J, leaving 13 bases between.

This chain uses TRBV19 with TRBJ2-7; D tentatively reads TRBD1 or TRBD2 (5 bases each). This receptor was obtained from a person between 18 and 65 years old who received the Ad26.COV2.S COVID-19 vaccine or a placebo. The specimen comprised peripheral blood, sampled in a trial of Ad26.COV2.S vaccine versus placebo. The CDR3: CASSVRDGTYEQYF. For the CDR3, the DNA is TGTGCCAGTAGTGTCCGGGACGGGACCTACGAGCAGTACTTC. Supplemented by reference TRBV19 and TRBJ2-7, the full variable domain reads DGGITQSPKYLFRKEGQNVTLSCEQNLNHDAMYWYRQDPGQGLRLIYYSQIVNDFQKGDIAEGYSVSREKKESFPLTVTSAQKNPTAFYLCASSVRDGTYEQYFGPGTRLTVT.